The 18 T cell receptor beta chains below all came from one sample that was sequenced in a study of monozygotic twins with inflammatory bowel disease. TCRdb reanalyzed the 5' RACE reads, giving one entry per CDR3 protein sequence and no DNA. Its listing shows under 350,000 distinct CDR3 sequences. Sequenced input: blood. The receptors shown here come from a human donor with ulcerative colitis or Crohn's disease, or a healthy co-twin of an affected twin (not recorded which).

The CDR3 sequence is CTSSSQGGQRGKPQHF. The V and J genes are TRBV12-3 or TRBV12-4 and TRBJ1-5; TCRdb indicates TRBD1, and absent DNA this call remains unverified. The CDR3 covers 16 residues.

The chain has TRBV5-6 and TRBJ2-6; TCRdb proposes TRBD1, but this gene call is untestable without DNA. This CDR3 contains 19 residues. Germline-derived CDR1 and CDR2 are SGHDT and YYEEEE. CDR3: CASSLAITWGSSGANVLTF.

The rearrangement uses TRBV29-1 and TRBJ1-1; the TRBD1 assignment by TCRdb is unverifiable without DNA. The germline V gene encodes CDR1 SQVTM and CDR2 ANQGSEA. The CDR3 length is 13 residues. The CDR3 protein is CSVAQGANTEAFF.

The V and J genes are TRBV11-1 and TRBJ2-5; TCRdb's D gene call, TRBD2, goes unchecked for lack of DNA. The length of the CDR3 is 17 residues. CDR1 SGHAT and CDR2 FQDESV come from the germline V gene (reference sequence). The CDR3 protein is CASSKPRGPHLQETQYF.

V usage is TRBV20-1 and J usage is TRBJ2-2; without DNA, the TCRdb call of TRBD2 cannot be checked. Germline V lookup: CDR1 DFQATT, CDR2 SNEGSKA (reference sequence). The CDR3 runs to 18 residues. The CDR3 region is CSARSGLAGGANTGELFF.

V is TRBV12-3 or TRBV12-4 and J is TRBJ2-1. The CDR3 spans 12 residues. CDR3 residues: CASTSLYNEQFF.

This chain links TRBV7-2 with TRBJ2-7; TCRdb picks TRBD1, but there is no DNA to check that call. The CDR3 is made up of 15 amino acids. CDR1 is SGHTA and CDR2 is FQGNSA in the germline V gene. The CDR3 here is CASSFATGATREQYF.

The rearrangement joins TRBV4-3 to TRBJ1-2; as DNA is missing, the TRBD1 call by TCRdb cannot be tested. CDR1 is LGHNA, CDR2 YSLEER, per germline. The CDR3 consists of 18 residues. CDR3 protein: CASSQDQAQGDVYRGYTF.

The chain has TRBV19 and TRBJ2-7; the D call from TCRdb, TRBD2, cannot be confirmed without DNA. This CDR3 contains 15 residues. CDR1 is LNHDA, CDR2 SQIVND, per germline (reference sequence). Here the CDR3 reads CASSRTSGKYYEQYF.

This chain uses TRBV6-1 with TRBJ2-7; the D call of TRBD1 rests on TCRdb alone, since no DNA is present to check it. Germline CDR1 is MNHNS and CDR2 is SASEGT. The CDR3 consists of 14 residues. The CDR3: CASSGRGGLYEQYF.

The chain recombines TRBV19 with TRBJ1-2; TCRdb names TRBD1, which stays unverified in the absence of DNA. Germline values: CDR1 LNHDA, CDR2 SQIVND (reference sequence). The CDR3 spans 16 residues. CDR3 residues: CASSISGTKAPFGYTF.

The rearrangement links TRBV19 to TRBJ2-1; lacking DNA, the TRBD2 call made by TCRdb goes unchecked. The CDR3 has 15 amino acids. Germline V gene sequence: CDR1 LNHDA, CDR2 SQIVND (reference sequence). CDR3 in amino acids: CASSGKREHYNEQFF.

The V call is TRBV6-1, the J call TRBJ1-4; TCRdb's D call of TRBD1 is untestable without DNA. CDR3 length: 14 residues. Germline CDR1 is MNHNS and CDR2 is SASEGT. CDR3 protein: CASSQGHGNEKLFF.

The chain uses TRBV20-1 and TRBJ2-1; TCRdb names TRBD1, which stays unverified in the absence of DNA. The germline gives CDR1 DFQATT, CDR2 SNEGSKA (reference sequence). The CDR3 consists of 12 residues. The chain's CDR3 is CSATPNGPEQFF.

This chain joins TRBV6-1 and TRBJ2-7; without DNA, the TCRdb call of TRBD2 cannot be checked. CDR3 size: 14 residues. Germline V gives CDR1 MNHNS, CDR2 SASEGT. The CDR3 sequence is CASTQMTRTYEQYF.

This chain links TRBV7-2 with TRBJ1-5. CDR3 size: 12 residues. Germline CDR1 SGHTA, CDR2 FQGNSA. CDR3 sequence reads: CASSLDAQPQHF.

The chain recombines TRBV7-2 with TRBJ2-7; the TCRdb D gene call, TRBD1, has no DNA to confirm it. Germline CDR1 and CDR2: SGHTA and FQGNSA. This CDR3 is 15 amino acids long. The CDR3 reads CASRQSASNSYEQYF.

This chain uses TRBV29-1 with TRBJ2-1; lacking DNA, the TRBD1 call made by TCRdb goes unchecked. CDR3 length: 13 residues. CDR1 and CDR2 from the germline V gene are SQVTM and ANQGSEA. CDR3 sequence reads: CSVHRDVYNEQFF.